Each of the 17 T cell receptor beta chains below was sequenced from the same sample in a study of graft-versus-host responses after intestinal transplantation. No antigen has been assigned to these receptors. Profiling relied on immunoSEQ multiplex PCR, and the TCRdb table lists in-frame clones only, not all of them. The sample has about 47,000 clones, approximately 95% seen once. This sample comprised unstimulated CD8+ T cells sorted from spleen or lymph node cells, obtained before transplant. The receptors come from a human donor who was the organ donor for an intestinal transplant.

The V and J genes are TRBV7-2 and TRBJ2-5, with D possibly matching TRBD2 (6 bases). V was clipped by 8 bases and J by 2 bases, with 18 bases between them. The CDR3 runs to 15 residues. CDR1 and CDR2 (germline): SGHTA, FQGNSA. The CDR3 region is CASSLNSGVQETQYF. In DNA, the CDR3 is TGTGCCAGCTCCCTAAACTCGGGGGTACAAGAGACCCAGTACTTC.

This chain joins TRBV4-3 and TRBJ1-5, with 9 positions matching TRBD1. The CDR3 runs to 15 residues. Trimming took 2 bases from V and 6 from J; bases not matched to a gene: 5. Germline V lookup: CDR1 LGHNA, CDR2 YSLEER. The CDR3: CASSQIQGAGQPQHF. CDR3 DNA: TGCGCCAGCAGCCAAATACAGGGGGCGGGTCAGCCCCAGCATTTT.

The chain links TRBV13 to TRBJ1-2, with D maybe TRBD1 (5 bases). This CDR3 has 14 amino acids. Between the trimmed V and J ends, which lost 0 bases and 1 base, there was a span of 6 bases. Germline V gene lookup returns CDR1 PRHDT and CDR2 FYEKMQ (reference sequence). CDR3 in DNA: TGTGCCAGCAGCTTAGGTAGGGGTAACTATGGCTACACCTTC. Protein sequence: CASSLGRGNYGYTF.

The J gene is TRBJ2-1, the V gene TRBV27, with TRBD1 as a possible D gene (6 bases). V was trimmed by 4 bases and J by 7 bases, leaving 14 bases between them. Germline V CDR1 and CDR2: MNHEY, SMNVEV (reference sequence). The CDR3 length is 14 residues. The CDR3: CASSSTTGANEQFF. CDR3 DNA sequence: TGTGCCAGCAGTTCGACGACAGGTGCGAATGAGCAGTTCTTC.

V and J are TRBV27 and TRBJ2-7; 9 nucleotides agree with TRBD1. With 2 bases clipped from V and 3 bases from J, the junction kept 2 bases outside the gene matches. CDR3 size: 14 residues. CDR1 is MNHEY, CDR2 SMNVEV, per germline (reference sequence). The CDR3 nucleotides read TGTGCCAGCAGTTTAACGGGACAGGGCTACGAGCAGTACTTC. It is translated as CASSLTGQGYEQYF.

The chain combines TRBV9 with TRBJ1-2; D gene unclear. This CDR3 spans 15 amino acids. Germline CDR1 SGDLS, CDR2 YYNGEE. The germline V and J ends were trimmed by 4 bases and 5 bases, with 18 bases remaining between them. CDR3 in amino acids: CASSPTDLIGYGYTF. DNA of the CDR3: TGTGCCAGCAGCCCTACGGACCTGATCGGTTATGGCTACACCTTC.

This clone was observed once. This rearrangement joins TRBV5-1 to TRBJ1-1; the D gene is possibly TRBD1 (6 bases). This CDR3 has 18 amino acids. The germline CDR1 and CDR2 sequences are SGHRS and YFSETQ. V lost 1 base and J lost 4, with 23 bases in between. The CDR3 region has the DNA TGCGCCAGCAGCTTGTTCCCCCCCCCAGACGGGGGCTTCACTGAAGCTTTCTTT. Its translation is CASSLFPPPDGGFTEAFF.

This clone came up once. The chain carries TRBV7-8 and TRBJ2-1, with a possible D match to TRBD1 (5 bases). Trimming stripped 0 bases from V and 7 bases from J, with 10 bases between. CDR1 and CDR2 (germline): SGHVS, FQNEAQ. The CDR3 runs 14 residues. CDR3 sequence (DNA): TGTGCCAGCAGCTTAGCCAGGGTCGAAAATGAGCAGTTCTTC. Translation: CASSLARVENEQFF.

V gene TRBV4-1 combines with J gene TRBJ2-7; possibly TRBD2 for D (5 bases). The CDR3 runs to 14 residues. V was pared by 0 bases and J by 2 bases, with 8 bases between. Germline CDR1 MGHRA, CDR2 YSYEKL. CDR3 in DNA: TGCGCCAGCAGCCAAGAGGACTCCCCCTACGAGCAGTACTTC. As protein: CASSQEDSPYEQYF.

The chain is built from TRBV10-2 and TRBJ2-7; perhaps TRBD1 as D (6 bases). In germline, CDR1 is WSHSY, CDR2 SAAADI. The CDR3 runs to 13 residues. The ends were cut back, 6 bases at V and 0 bases at J, with 9 bases in the middle. DNA for the CDR3: TGCGCCAGCAGGGACAGTGACTCCTACGAGCAGTACTTC. It is translated as CASRDSDSYEQYF.

This chain joins TRBV4-2 and TRBJ2-7; 7 bases agree with TRBD1. Germline V gene lookup returns CDR1 LGHNA and CDR2 YNFKEQ. The CDR3 loop spans 15 amino acids. The ends lost 0 bases at V and 2 bases at J; junction bases unmatched: 4. The CDR3 nucleotides are TGTGCCAGCAGCCAAGAAAGGGGGCTGACCTACGAGCAGTACTTC. Its protein product is CASSQERGLTYEQYF.

This clone was detected once. CDR3 amino acids: CASSLNPRNYGYTF. The DNA of the CDR3 is TGTGCCAGCAGTTTAAATCCGAGGAACTATGGCTACACCTTC. The chain is built from TRBV27 and TRBJ1-2; the D is unclear. Looked up from germline, CDR1 is MNHEY and CDR2 is SMNVEV (reference sequence). The CDR3 runs 14 residues. The V and J ends lost 2 bases and 2 bases respectively, with 9 bases between them.

V gene TRBV6-1 combines with J gene TRBJ2-1; TRBD2 matches 9 bases. Germline-derived CDR1 and CDR2 are MNHNS and SASEGT. This CDR3 contains 18 residues. The trim removed 2 bases at V and 5 bases at J, leaving 13 bases unmatched. CDR3 nucleotides: TGTGCCAGCAGTGAATCCCCCCCCGCTAGCGGGGATAACAATGAGCAGTTCTTC. Amino acids: CASSESPPASGDNNEQFF.

V and J are TRBV30 and TRBJ2-7, with TRBD2 as a possible D gene (6 bases). V lost 0 bases and J lost 2, with 11 bases in between. Germline lookup yields CDR1 GTSNPN and CDR2 SVGIG (reference sequence). The CDR3 sequence is 14 residues long. The CDR3 region is CAWSVAGPAYEQYF. For the CDR3, the DNA is TGTGCCTGGAGTGTAGCGGGCCCTGCCTACGAGCAGTACTTC.

V and J are TRBV4-1 and TRBJ2-1; 11 bases match TRBD2. J lost 3 bases, V lost 4 bases, and 2 bases had no gene match. Germline CDR1 is MGHRA and CDR2 is YSYEKL. This CDR3 has 15 residues. In nucleotides, the CDR3 is TGCGCCAGCAGCCTGACTAGCGGGAACTACAATGAGCAGTTCTTC. Its translation is CASSLTSGNYNEQFF.

The chain couples TRBV29-1 to TRBJ1-2; D is ambiguous. Germline V lookup: CDR1 SQVTM, CDR2 ANQGSEA. The V and J ends lost 0 bases and 8 bases respectively, with 10 bases between them. The CDR3 is made up of 12 amino acids. The CDR3 loop reads CSVEETEHGYTF. CDR3 DNA: TGCAGCGTTGAAGAGACGGAACACGGCTACACCTTC.

The CDR3 coding sequence is TGTGCCAGTCAGAGACAGTTGGGTACCAACGTCCTGACTTTC. It is translated as CASQRQLGTNVLTF. The gene calls are TRBV28 and TRBJ2-6; D perhaps matches TRBD1 (5 bases). Trimming stripped 9 bases from V and 8 bases from J, with 17 bases between. The CDR3 has 14 amino acids. Germline CDR1 is MDHEN and CDR2 is SYDVKM.